The 22 T cell receptor beta chains below all came from one sample that was sequenced in a study of T cell responses to AZD1222 COVID-19 vaccine. The method was immunoSEQ multiplex PCR; TCRdb's version includes in-frame clones alone and lacks a portion of them. The table includes just under 90,000 clones, roughly 88% detected once. The source was peripheral blood, collected on day 0 of MenACWY control vaccination. Receptors originate from an adult in good health.

This clone came up once. The chain uses TRBV12-3 or TRBV12-4 and TRBJ2-1, with TRBD1 matching over 7 bases. With 5 bases clipped from V and 6 bases from J, the junction kept 4 bases outside the gene matches. This CDR3 comprises 13 residues. The CDR3 protein is CASSPRQGNEQFF. In DNA form, the CDR3 reads TGTGCCAGCAGTCCCCGACAGGGCAATGAGCAGTTCTTC.

This clone was seen once. V gene TRBV27 combines with J gene TRBJ1-5; 7 bases align to TRBD1. The CDR3 covers 15 residues. The V gene end was trimmed by 6 bases and the J gene end by 5 bases; junction bases not matched to a gene: 10. Germline V gene sequence: CDR1 MNHEY, CDR2 SMNVEV (reference sequence). This CDR3 is CASSPTTGEDQPQHF. DNA of the CDR3: TGTGCCAGCAGCCCGACTACAGGGGAGGATCAGCCCCAGCATTTT.

The chain uses TRBV19 and TRBJ1-4; weak D call: TRBD1 (5 bases). CDR1 is LNHDA and CDR2 is SQIVND in the germline V gene (reference sequence). Trimming shortened V by 5 bases and J by 0 bases, and 10 bases separated the two germline ends. The CDR3 is 15 amino acids. The CDR3 sequence is CASSPRGTTNEKLFF. In DNA, the CDR3 is TGTGCCAGTAGTCCCCGGGGGACAACTAATGAAAAACTGTTTTTT.

For this clone: At one boundary the junction diverges from the germline segment, which might be a read error. CDR3 in amino acids: CASSYSQGNDALPRPF. As DNA, the CDR3 is TGTGCCAGCAGTTACTCCCAGGGAAATGATGCATTGCCGAGGCCGTTC. V is TRBV6-2 or TRBV6-3 and J is TRBJ1-2; D is perhaps TRBD1 (5 bases). The germline gives CDR1 MNHEY, CDR2 SVGEGT. CDR3 length: 16 amino acids.

J is TRBJ1-1 and V is TRBV7-8; no reliable D call. The CDR3 spans 13 residues. Germline lookup yields CDR1 SGHVS and CDR2 FQNEAQ. V lost 1 base, J lost 6 bases, and 9 bases lay in between. The CDR3 DNA reads TGTGCCAGCAGCTTAGGGCTTGGACCTGAAGCTTTCTTT. It yields the protein CASSLGLGPEAFF.

The chain uses TRBV27 and TRBJ2-7; D possibly corresponds to TRBD2 (6 bases). V lost 6 bases, J lost 6 bases, and 18 bases lay in between. The CDR3 extends over 14 amino acids. Per the germline V gene, CDR1 is MNHEY and CDR2 is SMNVEV (reference sequence). The CDR3 nucleotides read TGTGCCAGCAGCCCAGGGACTTGGATCGGCGAGCAGTACTTC. Encoded protein: CASSPGTWIGEQYF.

CDR3 DNA sequence: TGTGCCAGCACAAACCGGGCTCAGGGGACTGAAGCTTTCTTT. As protein: CASTNRAQGTEAFF. The chain has TRBV19 and TRBJ1-1; perhaps TRBD1 as D (6 bases). This CDR3 has 14 amino acids. V gave up 9 bases and J gave up 5 bases, with 19 bases separating them. Germline lookup yields CDR1 LNHDA and CDR2 SQIVND (reference sequence).

The V gene is TRBV29-1, the J gene TRBJ2-1; possibly TRBD2 for D (6 bases). There are 14 residues in the CDR3. In germline, CDR1 is SQVTM, CDR2 ANQGSEA. Trimming pared 4 bases from V and 5 bases from J, leaving 15 bases between. The CDR3 spells CSVVSWAGNNEQFF. As DNA, the CDR3 is TGCAGCGTTGTTTCGTGGGCGGGGAACAATGAGCAGTTCTTC.

This chain joins TRBV5-1 and TRBJ1-5, with 9 nucleotides matching TRBD1. J gave up 6 bases and V 3 bases, and 7 bases lay outside the gene matches. CDR1 and CDR2 from the germline V gene are SGHRS and YFSETQ. This CDR3 region has 15 residues. The CDR3 protein is CASSSGGQGSQPQHF. CDR3 bases: TGCGCCAGCAGCTCTGGGGGACAGGGAAGTCAGCCCCAGCATTTT.

The chain is built from TRBV2 and TRBJ2-3, with 14 bases lining up with TRBD2. With V trimmed by 3 bases and J by 6 bases, 17 bases remained unmatched. The CDR3 consists of 20 residues. Per germline, CDR1 SNHLY and CDR2 FYNNEI. The CDR3 DNA reads as TGTGCCAGCAGTGACCCGGACAGCCCTCGACTAGCGGGGGGGTTGGATACGCAGTATTTT. Residues: CASSDPDSPRLAGGLDTQYF.

This CDR3 is CASILGRSGGPLHF. In DNA, the CDR3 is TGTGCCAGCATTCTAGGCCGATCCGGAGGGCCCCTCCACTTT. The chain carries TRBV7-2 and TRBJ1-6; D remains ambiguous. The germline V gene has CDR1 SGHTA and CDR2 FQGNSA. V dropped 7 bases and J dropped 13 bases, with 20 bases sitting between them. CDR3 length: 14 residues. The whole variable domain, remainder taken from reference TRBV7-2 and TRBJ1-6, is GAGVSQSPSNKVTEKGKDVELRCDPISGHTALYWYRQSLGQGLEFLIYFQGNSAPDKSGLPSDRFSAERTGGSVSTLTIQRTQQEDSAVYLCASILGRSGGPLHFGNGTRLTVT.

This clone showed up just once. In nucleotides, the CDR3 is TGTGCCAGTAGTATGCAGGGGGATGGCACTGAAGCTTTCTTT. It encodes CASSMQGDGTEAFF. The chain carries TRBV19 and TRBJ1-1; 7 bases line up with TRBD1. Trimming at V came to 3 bases and at J to 4 bases, leaving 5 bases not matched to a gene. The CDR3 sequence is 14 residues long. The germline V gene has CDR1 LNHDA and CDR2 SQIVND (reference sequence).

A single count supports this clone. The V and J genes are TRBV5-1 and TRBJ2-3, with unresolved D. This CDR3 region has 12 residues. With 0 bases removed from V and 5 bases from J, the gap between germline ends came to 4 bases. CDR1 is SGHRS, CDR2 YFSETQ, per germline. CDR3 protein: CASSLVGDTQYF. The CDR3 DNA reads as TGCGCCAGCAGCTTGGTTGGAGATACGCAGTATTTT.

The gene calls are TRBV10-3 and TRBJ1-1, with D possibly matching TRBD1 (6 bases). This CDR3 is built from 13 residues. V lost 8 bases and J 3 bases, leaving 13 bases between the germline ends. Germline V gene data show CDR1 as ENHRY and CDR2 as SYGVKD. The CDR3 sequence: CAIGGRDDTEAFF. Written as DNA, the CDR3 is TGTGCCATCGGGGGCAGGGATGACACTGAAGCTTTCTTT.

This chain links TRBV6-5 with TRBJ1-6, with D unclear. Trimming removed 6 bases at V and 0 bases at J, with 6 bases between. Germline CDR1 MNHEY, CDR2 SVGAGI. CDR3 length: 14 residues. This CDR3 reads CASSQSSYNSPLHF. DNA of the CDR3: TGTGCCAGCAGCCAAAGCTCCTATAATTCACCCCTCCACTTT.

The chain couples TRBV19 to TRBJ2-7, with 10 bases matching TRBD1. In germline, CDR1 is LNHDA, CDR2 SQIVND (reference sequence). The trim removed 10 bases at V and 5 bases at J, leaving 11 bases unmatched. There are 14 residues in the CDR3. The CDR3 bases are TGTGCCAAACCGGGGGACAGGGGAATACACGAGCAGTACTTC. It codes for CAKPGDRGIHEQYF. The full variable domain, its missing parts supplied by reference TRBV19 and TRBJ2-7, is DGGITQSPKYLFRKEGQNVTLSCEQNLNHDAMYWYRQDPGQGLRLIYYSQIVNDFQKGDIAEGYSVSREKKESFPLTVTSAQKNPTAFYLCAKPGDRGIHEQYFGPGTRLTVT.

The genes are TRBV5-8 and TRBJ2-2; 8 nucleotides match TRBD1. Germline lookup yields CDR1 SGHTS and CDR2 YDEGEE. V lost 1 base to trimming and J lost 6 bases; unmatched junction nucleotides: 5. This CDR3 comprises 15 residues. CDR3 DNA: TGTGCCAGCAGCTTGCTCCGGACAGGGTCCGGGGAGCTGTTTTTT. This encodes CASSLLRTGSGELFF.

V gene TRBV4-2 combines with J gene TRBJ2-2; tentatively, D is TRBD2 (5 bases). V dropped 1 base and J dropped 6 bases, with 15 bases sitting between them. This CDR3 has 16 amino acids. CDR1 and CDR2 from the germline V gene are LGHNA and YNFKEQ. In nucleotides, the CDR3 is TGTGCCAGCAGCCAAGTAGCAATAGAGGGAGCCGGGGAGCTGTTTTTT. Encoded protein: CASSQVAIEGAGELFF.

This clone was seen more than once but under ten times. The chain couples TRBV12-3 or TRBV12-4 to TRBJ1-5; D perhaps matches TRBD1 (5 bases). This CDR3 spans 12 amino acids. V lost 6 bases, J lost 7 bases, and 10 bases lay in between. The CDR3 spells CASSPDSQPQHF. Here the CDR3 DNA reads TGTGCCAGCAGCCCCGACAGCCAGCCCCAGCATTTT.

The V call is TRBV7-3, the J call TRBJ2-2; 10 nucleotides align to TRBD2. The CDR3 has 15 amino acids. Germline V CDR1 and CDR2: SGHTA, FQGTGA. The V gene end was trimmed by 5 bases and the J gene end by 4 bases; junction bases not matched to a gene: 4. The CDR3, as DNA: TGTGCCAGCAGCCGCAGCGGGGGGGCCACCGGGGAGCTGTTTTTT. The encoded protein is CASSRSGGATGELFF.

The chain carries TRBV10-3 and TRBJ1-5; no clear D gene. Trimming took off 5 bases at V and 5 bases at J, with 10 bases between the two ends. CDR3 length: 13 residues. Germline CDR1 is ENHRY and CDR2 is SYGVKD. The CDR3 DNA reads as TGTGCCATCAGTTTGACATTTGATCAGCCCCAGCATTTT. Protein sequence: CAISLTFDQPQHF.

The chain has TRBV30 and TRBJ2-7; D is ambiguous. This CDR3 region has 10 residues. V was cut by 2 bases and J by 12 bases, with 11 bases left in between. CDR1 is GTSNPN, CDR2 SVGIG, per germline (reference sequence). The CDR3 DNA is TGTGCCTGGAGTACGAGTGGTCTGTACTTC. Translated: CAWSTSGLYF.